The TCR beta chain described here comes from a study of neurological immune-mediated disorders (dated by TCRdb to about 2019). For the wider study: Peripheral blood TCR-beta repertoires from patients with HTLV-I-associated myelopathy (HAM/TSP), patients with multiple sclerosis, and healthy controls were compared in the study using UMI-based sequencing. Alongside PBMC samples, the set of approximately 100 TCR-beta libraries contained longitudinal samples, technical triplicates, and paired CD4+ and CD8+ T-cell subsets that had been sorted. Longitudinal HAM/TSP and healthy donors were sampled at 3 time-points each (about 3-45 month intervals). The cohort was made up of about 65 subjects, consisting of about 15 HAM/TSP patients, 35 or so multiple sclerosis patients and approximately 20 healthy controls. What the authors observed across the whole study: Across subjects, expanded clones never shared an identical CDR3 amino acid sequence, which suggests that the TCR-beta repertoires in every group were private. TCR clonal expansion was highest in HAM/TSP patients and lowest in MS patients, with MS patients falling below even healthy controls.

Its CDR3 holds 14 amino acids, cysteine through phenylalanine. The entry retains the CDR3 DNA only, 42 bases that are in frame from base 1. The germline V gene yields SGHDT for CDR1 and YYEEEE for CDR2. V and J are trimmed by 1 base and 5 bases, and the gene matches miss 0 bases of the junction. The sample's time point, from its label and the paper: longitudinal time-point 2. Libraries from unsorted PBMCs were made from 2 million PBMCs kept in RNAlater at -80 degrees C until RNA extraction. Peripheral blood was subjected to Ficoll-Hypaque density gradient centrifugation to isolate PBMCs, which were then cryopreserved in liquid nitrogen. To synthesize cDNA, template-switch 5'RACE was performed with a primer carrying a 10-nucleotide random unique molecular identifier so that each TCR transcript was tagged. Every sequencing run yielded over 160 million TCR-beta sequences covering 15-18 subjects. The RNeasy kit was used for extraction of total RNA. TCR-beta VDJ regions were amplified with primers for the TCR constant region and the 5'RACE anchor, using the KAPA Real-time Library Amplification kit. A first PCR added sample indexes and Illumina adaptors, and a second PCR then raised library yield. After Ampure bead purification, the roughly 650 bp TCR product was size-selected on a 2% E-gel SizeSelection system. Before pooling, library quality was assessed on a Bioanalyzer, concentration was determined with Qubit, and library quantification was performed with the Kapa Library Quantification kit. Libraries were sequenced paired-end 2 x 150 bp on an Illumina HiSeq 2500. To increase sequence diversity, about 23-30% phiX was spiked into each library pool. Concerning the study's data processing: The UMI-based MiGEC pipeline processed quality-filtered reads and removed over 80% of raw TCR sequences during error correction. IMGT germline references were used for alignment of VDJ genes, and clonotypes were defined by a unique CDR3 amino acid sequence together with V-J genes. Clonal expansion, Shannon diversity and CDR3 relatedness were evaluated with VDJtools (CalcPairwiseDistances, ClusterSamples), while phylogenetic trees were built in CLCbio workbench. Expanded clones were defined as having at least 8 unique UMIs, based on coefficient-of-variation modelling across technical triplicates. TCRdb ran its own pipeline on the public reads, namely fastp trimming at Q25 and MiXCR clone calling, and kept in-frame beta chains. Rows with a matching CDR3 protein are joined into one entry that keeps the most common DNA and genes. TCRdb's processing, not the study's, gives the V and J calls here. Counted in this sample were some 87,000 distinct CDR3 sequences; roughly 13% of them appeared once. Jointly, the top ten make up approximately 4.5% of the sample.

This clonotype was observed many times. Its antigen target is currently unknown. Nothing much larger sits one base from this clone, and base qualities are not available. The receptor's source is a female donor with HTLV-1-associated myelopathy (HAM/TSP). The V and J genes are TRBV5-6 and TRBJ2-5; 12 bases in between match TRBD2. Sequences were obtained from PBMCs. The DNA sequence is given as TGTGCCAGCAGCTTGACTAGCGGGGGGGAGACCCAGTACTTC. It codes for CASSLTSGGETQYF.